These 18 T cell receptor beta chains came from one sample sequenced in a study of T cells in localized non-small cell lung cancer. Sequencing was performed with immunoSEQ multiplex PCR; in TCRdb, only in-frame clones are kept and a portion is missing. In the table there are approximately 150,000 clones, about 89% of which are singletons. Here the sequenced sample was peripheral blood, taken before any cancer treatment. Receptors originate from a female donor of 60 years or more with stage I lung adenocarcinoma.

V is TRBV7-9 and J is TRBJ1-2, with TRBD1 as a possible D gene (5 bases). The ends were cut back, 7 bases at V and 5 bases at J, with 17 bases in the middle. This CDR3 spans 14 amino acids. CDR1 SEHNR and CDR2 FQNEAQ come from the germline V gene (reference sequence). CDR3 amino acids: CASTIQGTGYGYTF. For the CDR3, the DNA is TGTGCCAGCACCATCCAGGGCACCGGGTATGGCTACACCTTC. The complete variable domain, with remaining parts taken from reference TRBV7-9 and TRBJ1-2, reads DTGVSQNPRHKITKRGQNVTFRCDPISEHNRLYWYRQTLGQGPEFLTYFQNEAQLEKSRLLSDRFSAERPKGSFSTLEIQRTEQGDSAMYLCASTIQGTGYGYTFGSGTRLTVV.

CDR3 bases: TGTGCCACCTCAGCACGGGAGACCCAGTACTTC. This codes for CATSARETQYF. This chain connects TRBV6-5 to TRBJ2-5; D remains unclear. The CDR3 sequence is 11 residues long. Germline CDR1 MNHEY, CDR2 SVGAGI. V dropped 10 bases and J dropped 5 bases, with 11 bases sitting between them.

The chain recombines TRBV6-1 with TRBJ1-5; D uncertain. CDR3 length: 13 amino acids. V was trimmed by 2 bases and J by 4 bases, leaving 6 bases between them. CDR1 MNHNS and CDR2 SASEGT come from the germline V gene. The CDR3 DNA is TGTGCCAGCAGTGAAACCGGGAATCAGCCCCAGCATTTT. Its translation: CASSETGNQPQHF.

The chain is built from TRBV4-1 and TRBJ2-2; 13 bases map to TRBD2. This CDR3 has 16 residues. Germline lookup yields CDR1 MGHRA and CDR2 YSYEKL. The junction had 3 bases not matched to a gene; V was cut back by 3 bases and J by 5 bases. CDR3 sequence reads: CASSQLLAGGTGELFF. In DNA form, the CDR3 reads TGCGCCAGCAGCCAGCTACTAGCGGGAGGGACCGGGGAGCTGTTTTTT.

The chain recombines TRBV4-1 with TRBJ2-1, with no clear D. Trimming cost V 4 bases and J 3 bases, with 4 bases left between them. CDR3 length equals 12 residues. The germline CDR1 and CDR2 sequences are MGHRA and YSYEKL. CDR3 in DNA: TGCGCCAGCAGCCTCGACTACAATGAGCAGTTCTTC. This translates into CASSLDYNEQFF.

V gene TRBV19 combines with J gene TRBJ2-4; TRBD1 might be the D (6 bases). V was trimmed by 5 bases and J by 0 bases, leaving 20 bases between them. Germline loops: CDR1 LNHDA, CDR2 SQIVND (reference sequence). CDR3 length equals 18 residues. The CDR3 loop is CASSDPTGPWLAKNIQYF. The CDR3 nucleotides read TGTGCCAGTAGTGACCCAACAGGGCCTTGGTTAGCCAAAAACATTCAGTACTTC. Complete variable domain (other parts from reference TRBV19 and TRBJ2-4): DGGITQSPKYLFRKEGQNVTLSCEQNLNHDAMYWYRQDPGQGLRLIYYSQIVNDFQKGDIAEGYSVSREKKESFPLTVTSAQKNPTAFYLCASSDPTGPWLAKNIQYFGAGTRLSVL.

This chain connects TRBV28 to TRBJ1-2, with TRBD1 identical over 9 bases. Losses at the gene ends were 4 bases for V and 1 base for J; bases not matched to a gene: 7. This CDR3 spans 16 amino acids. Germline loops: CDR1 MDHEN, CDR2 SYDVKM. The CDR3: CASSSGQGILNYGYTF. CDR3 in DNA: TGTGCCAGCAGTTCGGGACAGGGAATTCTTAACTATGGCTACACCTTC.

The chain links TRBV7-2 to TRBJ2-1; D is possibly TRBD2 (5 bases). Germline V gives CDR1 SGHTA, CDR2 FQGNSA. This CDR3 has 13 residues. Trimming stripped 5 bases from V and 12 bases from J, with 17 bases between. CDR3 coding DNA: TGTGCCAGCAGCCCGCCTCGGGATTTGGGGCAGTTCTTC. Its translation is CASSPPRDLGQFF. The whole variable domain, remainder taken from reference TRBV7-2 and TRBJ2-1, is GAGVSQSPSNKVTEKGKDVELRCDPISGHTALYWYRQSLGQGLEFLIYFQGNSAPDKSGLPSDRFSAERTGGSVSTLTIQRTQQEDSAVYLCASSPPRDLGQFFGPGTRLTVL.

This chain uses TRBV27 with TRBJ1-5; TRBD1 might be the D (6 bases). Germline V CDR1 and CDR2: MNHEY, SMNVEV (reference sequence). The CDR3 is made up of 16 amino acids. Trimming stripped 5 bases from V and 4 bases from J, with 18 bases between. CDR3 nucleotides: TGTGCCAGCAGTGGTTCCGGGACAAGATTTAATCAGCCCCAGCATTTT. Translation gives CASSGSGTRFNQPQHF.

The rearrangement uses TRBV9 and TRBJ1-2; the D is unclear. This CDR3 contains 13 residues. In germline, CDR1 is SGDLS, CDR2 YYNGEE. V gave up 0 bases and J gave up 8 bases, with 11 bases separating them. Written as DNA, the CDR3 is TGTGCCAGCAGCGTAGTAGCAGTTCCCGGCTACACCTTC. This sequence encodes CASSVVAVPGYTF.

The CDR3 DNA follows: TGTGCCAGCCCCCCTCCAGGGGACACAGATACGCAGTATTTT. It translates to CASPPPGDTDTQYF. The chain has TRBV7-9 and TRBJ2-3; D is perhaps TRBD1 (6 bases). V was clipped by 8 bases and J by 2 bases, with 14 bases between them. Germline V gene data show CDR1 as SEHNR and CDR2 as FQNEAQ (reference sequence). This CDR3 has 14 residues.

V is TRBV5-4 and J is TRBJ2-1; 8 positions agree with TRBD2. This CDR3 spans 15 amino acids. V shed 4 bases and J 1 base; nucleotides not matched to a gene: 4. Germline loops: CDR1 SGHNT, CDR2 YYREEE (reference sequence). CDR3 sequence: CASSGASGSYNEQFF. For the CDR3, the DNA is TGTGCCAGCAGCGGGGCTAGCGGGTCCTACAATGAGCAGTTCTTC.

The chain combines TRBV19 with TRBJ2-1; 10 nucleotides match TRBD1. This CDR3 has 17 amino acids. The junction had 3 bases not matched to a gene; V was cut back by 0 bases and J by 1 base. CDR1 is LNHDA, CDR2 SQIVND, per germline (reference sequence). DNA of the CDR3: TGTGCCAGTAGTATAGACCTGGGACAGGGGTCCTACAATGAGCAGTTCTTC. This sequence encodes CASSIDLGQGSYNEQFF.

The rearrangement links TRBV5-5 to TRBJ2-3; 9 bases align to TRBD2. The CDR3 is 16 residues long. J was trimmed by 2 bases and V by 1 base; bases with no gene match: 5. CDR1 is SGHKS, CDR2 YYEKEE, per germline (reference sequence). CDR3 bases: TGTGCCAGCAGCTTGTCTAGCGGGATTTCCACAGATACGCAGTATTTT. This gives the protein CASSLSSGISTDTQYF.

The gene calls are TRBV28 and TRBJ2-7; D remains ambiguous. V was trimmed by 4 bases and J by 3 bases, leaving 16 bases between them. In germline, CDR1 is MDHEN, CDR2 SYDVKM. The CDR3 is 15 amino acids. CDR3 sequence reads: CASSSSKGLSYEQYF. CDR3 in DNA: TGTGCCAGCAGTTCCTCAAAGGGCCTGAGCTACGAGCAGTACTTC.

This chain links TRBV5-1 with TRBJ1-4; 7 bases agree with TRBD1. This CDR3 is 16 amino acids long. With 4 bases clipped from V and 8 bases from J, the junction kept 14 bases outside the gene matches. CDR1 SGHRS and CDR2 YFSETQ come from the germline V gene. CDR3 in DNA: TGCGCCAGCAGCCCCTTACCTACAGGGGAGAGGGAAAAACTGTTTTTT. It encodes CASSPLPTGEREKLFF.

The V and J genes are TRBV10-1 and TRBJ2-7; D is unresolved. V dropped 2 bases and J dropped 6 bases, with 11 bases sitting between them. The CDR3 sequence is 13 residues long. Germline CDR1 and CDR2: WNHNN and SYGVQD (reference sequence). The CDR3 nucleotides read TGCGCCAGCAGTGAGGCCCTTTCTGGCGAGCAGTACTTC. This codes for CASSEALSGEQYF.

The CDR3 bases are TGTGCCAGCAGCCCGACAGGCTCCCACTCTGGCAATGAGCAGTTCTTC. Its protein product is CASSPTGSHSGNEQFF. This sequence joins TRBV28 and TRBJ2-1; maybe TRBD1 (6 bases). V was trimmed by 6 bases and J by 6 bases, leaving 21 bases between them. Germline V gene sequence: CDR1 MDHEN, CDR2 SYDVKM. This CDR3 has 16 amino acids.